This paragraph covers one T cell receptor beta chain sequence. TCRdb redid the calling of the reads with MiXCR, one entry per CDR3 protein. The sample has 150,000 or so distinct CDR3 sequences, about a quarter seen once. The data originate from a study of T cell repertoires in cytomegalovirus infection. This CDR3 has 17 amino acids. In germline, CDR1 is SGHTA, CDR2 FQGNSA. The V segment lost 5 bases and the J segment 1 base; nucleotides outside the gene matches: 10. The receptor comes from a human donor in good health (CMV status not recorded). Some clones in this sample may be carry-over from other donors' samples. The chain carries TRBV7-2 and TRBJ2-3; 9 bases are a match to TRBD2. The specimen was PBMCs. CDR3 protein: CASSPNFGGGGTDTQYF. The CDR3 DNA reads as TGTGCCAGCAGCCCTAACTTCGGCGGGGGGGGCACAGATACGCAGTATTTT.